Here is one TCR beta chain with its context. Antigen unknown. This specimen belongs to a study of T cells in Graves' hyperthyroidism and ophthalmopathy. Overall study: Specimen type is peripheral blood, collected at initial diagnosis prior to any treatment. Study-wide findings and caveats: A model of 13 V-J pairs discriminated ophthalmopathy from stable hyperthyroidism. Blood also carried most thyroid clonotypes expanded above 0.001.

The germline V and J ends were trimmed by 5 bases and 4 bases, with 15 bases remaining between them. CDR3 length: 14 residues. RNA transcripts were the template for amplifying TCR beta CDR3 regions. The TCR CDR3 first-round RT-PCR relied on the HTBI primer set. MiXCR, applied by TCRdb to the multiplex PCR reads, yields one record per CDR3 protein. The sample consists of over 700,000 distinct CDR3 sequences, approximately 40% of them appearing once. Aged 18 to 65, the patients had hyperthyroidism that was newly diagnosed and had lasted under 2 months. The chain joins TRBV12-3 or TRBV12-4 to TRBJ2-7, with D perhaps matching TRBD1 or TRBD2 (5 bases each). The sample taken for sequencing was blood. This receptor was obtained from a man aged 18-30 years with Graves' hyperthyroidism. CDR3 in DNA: TGTGCCAGCAGTGAGGGACCCCTGGCTTACGAGCAGTACTTC. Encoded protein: CASSEGPLAYEQYF.